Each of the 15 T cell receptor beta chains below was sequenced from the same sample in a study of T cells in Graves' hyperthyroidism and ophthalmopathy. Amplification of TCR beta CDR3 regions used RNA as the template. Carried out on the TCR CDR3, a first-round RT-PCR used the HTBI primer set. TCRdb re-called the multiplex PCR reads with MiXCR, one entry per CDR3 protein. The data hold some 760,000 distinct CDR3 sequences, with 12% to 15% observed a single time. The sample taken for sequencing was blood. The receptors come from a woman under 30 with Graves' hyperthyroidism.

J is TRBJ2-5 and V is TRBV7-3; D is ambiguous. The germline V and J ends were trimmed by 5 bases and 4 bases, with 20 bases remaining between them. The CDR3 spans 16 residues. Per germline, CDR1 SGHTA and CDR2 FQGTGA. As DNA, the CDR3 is TGTGCCAGCAGCCCTCCCCTCGGACCGATCCGAGAGACCCAGTACTTC. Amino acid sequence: CASSPPLGPIRETQYF.

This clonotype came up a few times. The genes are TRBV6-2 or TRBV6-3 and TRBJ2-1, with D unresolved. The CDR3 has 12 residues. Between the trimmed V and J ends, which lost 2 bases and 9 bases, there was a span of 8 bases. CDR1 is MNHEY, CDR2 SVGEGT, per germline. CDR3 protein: CASSYTTGEQFF. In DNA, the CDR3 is TGTGCCAGCAGTTACACGACTGGTGAGCAGTTCTTC.

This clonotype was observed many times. The CDR3 loop is CASSLELVYRGTGELFF. The CDR3, as DNA: TGTGCCAGCAGTTTAGAATTGGTCTACCGAGGGACCGGGGAGCTGTTTTTT. The chain uses TRBV28 and TRBJ2-2; TRBD2 might be the D (5 bases). CDR3 length equals 17 residues. Germline CDR1 and CDR2: MDHEN and SYDVKM. The germline V and J ends were trimmed by 2 bases and 5 bases, with 18 bases remaining between them. The full variable domain, its missing parts supplied by reference TRBV28 and TRBJ2-2, is DVKVTQSSRYLVKRTGEKVFLECVQDMDHENMFWYRQDPGLGLRLIYFSYDVKMKEKGDIPEGYSVSREKKERFSLILESASTNQTSMYLCASSLELVYRGTGELFFGEGSRLTVL.

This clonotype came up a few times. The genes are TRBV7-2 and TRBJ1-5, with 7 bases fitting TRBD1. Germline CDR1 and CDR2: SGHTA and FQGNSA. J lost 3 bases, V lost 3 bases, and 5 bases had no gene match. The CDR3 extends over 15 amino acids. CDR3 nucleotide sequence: TGTGCCAGCAGCTTGCAGGACAGGTACAATCAGCCCCAGCATTTT. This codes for CASSLQDRYNQPQHF.

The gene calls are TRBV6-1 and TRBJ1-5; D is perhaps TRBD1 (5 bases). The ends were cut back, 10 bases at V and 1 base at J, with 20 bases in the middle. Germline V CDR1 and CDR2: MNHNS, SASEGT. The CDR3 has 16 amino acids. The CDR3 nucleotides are TGTGCCACCTGGGACTGGACGGGGTTGAGCAATCAGCCCCAGCATTTT. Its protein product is CATWDWTGLSNQPQHF.

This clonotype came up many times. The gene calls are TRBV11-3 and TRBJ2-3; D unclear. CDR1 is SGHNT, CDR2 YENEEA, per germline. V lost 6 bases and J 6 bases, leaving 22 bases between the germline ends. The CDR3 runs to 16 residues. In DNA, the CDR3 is TGTGCCAGCAGAGCGCCATGGGTCTCGACGTCGGATACGCAGTATTTT. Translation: CASRAPWVSTSDTQYF.

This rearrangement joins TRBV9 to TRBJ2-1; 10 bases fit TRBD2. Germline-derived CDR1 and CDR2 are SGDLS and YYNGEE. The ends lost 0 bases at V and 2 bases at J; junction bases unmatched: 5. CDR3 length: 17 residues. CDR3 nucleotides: TGTGCCAGCAGCGTAGGGGCTAGCGGGAGACCCTACAATGAGCAGTTCTTC. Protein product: CASSVGASGRPYNEQFF. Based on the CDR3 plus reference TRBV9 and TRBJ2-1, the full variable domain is DSGVTQTPKHLITATGQRVTLRCSPRSGDLSVYWYQQSLDQGLQFLIQYYNGEERAKGNILERFSAQQFPDLHSELNLSSLELGDSALYFCASSVGASGRPYNEQFFGPGTRLTVL.

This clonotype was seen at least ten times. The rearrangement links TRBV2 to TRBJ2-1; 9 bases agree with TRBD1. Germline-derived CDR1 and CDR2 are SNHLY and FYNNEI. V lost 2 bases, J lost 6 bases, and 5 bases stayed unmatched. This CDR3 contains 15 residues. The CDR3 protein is CASSELPQGANEQFF. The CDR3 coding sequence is TGTGCCAGCAGTGAATTACCACAGGGGGCCAATGAGCAGTTCTTC.

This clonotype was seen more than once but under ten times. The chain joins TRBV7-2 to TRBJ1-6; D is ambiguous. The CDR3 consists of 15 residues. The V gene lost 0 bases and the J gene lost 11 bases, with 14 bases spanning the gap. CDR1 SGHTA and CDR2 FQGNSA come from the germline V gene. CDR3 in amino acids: CASSLAAGEMTPLHF. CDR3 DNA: TGTGCCAGCAGCTTAGCGGCAGGTGAAATGACACCCCTCCACTTT.

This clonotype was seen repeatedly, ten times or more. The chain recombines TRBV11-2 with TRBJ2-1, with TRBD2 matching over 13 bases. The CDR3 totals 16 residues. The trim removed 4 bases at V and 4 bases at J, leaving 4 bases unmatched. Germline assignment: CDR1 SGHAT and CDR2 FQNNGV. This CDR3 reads CASSWGLAGPYNEQFF. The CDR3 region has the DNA TGTGCCAGCAGCTGGGGACTAGCGGGACCATACAATGAGCAGTTCTTC.

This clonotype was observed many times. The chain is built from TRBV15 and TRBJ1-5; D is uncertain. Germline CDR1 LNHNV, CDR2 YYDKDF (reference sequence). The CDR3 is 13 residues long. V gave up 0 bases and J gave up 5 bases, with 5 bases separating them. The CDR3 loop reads CATSREGDQPQHF. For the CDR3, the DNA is TGTGCCACCAGCAGAGAAGGCGATCAGCCCCAGCATTTT.

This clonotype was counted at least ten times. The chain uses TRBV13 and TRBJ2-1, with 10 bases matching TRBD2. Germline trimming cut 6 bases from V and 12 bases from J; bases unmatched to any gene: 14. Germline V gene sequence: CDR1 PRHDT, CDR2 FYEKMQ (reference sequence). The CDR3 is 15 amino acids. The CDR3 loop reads CASRPEREGLRRQFF. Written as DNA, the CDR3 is TGTGCCAGCAGACCCGAGCGGGAGGGACTTCGGCGGCAGTTCTTC.

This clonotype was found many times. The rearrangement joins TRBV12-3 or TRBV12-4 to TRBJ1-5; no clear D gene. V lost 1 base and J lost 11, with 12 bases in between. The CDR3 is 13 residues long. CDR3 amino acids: CASSLVTAQAQHF. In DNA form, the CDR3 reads TGTGCCAGCAGTTTAGTTACGGCCCAGGCCCAGCATTTT.

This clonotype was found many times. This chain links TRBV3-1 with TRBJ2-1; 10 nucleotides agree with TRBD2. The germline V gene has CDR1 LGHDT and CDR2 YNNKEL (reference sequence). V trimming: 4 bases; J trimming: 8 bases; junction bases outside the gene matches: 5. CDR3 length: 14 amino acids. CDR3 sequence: CASSPTGTSDEQFF. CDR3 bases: TGTGCCAGCAGCCCAACCGGGACTAGCGATGAGCAGTTCTTC.

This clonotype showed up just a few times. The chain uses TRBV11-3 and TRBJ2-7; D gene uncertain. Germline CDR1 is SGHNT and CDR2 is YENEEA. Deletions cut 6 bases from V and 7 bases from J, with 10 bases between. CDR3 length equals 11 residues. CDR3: CASSASLEQYF. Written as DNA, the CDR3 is TGTGCCAGCAGTGCATCTTTAGAGCAGTACTTC.